What follows are 15 T cell receptor beta chains derived from one specimen sequenced in a study of Graves' ophthalmopathy and Graves' hyperthyroidism. Beta-chain TCR CDR3 regions were amplified from RNA transcripts. RT-PCR was first run with HTBI primers, then multiplex PCR in a second round. TCRdb used MiXCR to reprocess the multiplex PCR reads, holding one entry per CDR3 protein. The sample has roughly 400,000 distinct CDR3 sequences, about a sixth seen once. Material: peripheral blood. The receptor source for this set is an adult woman with stable Graves' hyperthyroidism.

The J gene is TRBJ1-3, the V gene TRBV6-1; 8 bases line up with TRBD1. The CDR3 spans 15 residues. Per germline, CDR1 MNHNS and CDR2 SASEGT. The V gene end was trimmed by 7 bases and the J gene end by 4 bases; junction bases not matched to a gene: 9. CDR3 residues: CASTRQGSAGNTIYF. In DNA form, the CDR3 reads TGTGCCAGCACTAGACAGGGGTCCGCCGGAAACACCATATATTTT.

This clonotype has ten or more counts. The gene calls are TRBV29-1 and TRBJ2-2; 11 bases line up with TRBD1. V was clipped by 7 bases and J by 11 bases; unmatched bases: 12. CDR3 size: 14 residues. Per germline, CDR1 SQVTM and CDR2 ANQGSEA. The CDR3 is CSAGGQGAFGELFF. In DNA, the CDR3 is TGCAGCGCCGGCGGACAGGGGGCGTTCGGTGAGCTGTTTTTT.

This clonotype came up a few times. The V and J genes are TRBV15 and TRBJ2-7; no definite D call. Looked up from germline, CDR1 is LNHNV and CDR2 is YYDKDF (reference sequence). CDR3 length: 16 amino acids. This CDR3 is CATSRDDTQQTYEQYV. The CDR3 DNA sequence: TGTGCCACCAGCAGAGATGATACACAGCAAACCTATGAGCAGTACGTC.

At least ten counts were recorded for this clonotype. The rearrangement uses TRBV20-1 and TRBJ2-7; TRBD2 matches 10 bases. This CDR3 spans 13 amino acids. The ends lost 6 bases at V and 6 bases at J; junction bases unmatched: 8. The germline gives CDR1 DFQATT, CDR2 SNEGSKA (reference sequence). The chain's CDR3 is CSAKTSGRSEQYF. DNA for the CDR3: TGCAGTGCCAAGACTAGCGGGCGTTCCGAGCAGTACTTC.

This clonotype was counted ten times or more. The chain links TRBV28 to TRBJ1-2, with a possible D match to TRBD1 (6 bases). Germline assignment: CDR1 MDHEN and CDR2 SYDVKM. Trimming took 7 bases from V and 5 from J, leaving 17 bases between them. CDR3 length: 14 amino acids. This CDR3 is CASTAWGAGYGYTF. The CDR3 DNA is TGTGCCAGCACCGCGTGGGGGGCAGGTTATGGCTACACCTTC.

This clonotype was counted ten times or more. V gene TRBV7-8 combines with J gene TRBJ1-3, with no clear D. This CDR3 region has 13 residues. CDR1 is SGHVS, CDR2 FQNEAQ, per germline. V was cut by 1 base and J by 3 bases, with 4 bases left in between. CDR3 DNA sequence: TGTGCCAGCAGCTTAGTGTTTGGAAACACCATATATTTT. Translation: CASSLVFGNTIYF.

The chain joins TRBV27 to TRBJ2-6; D remains unclear. This CDR3 is built from 15 residues. Trimming took 0 bases from V and 0 from J, leaving 3 bases between them. Germline V CDR1 and CDR2: MNHEY, SMNVEV (reference sequence). CDR3 protein: CASSLSSSGANVLTF. CDR3 coding DNA: TGTGCCAGCAGTTTATCCAGCTCTGGGGCCAACGTCCTGACTTTC. Full variable domain (remainder filled in from reference TRBV27 and TRBJ2-6): EAQVTQNPRYLITVTGKKLTVTCSQNMNHEYMSWYRQDPGLGLRQIYYSMNVEVTDKGDVPEGYKVSRKEKRNFPLILESPSPNQTSLYFCASSLSSSGANVLTFGAGSRLTVL.

At least ten counts were recorded for this clonotype. V usage is TRBV6-2 or TRBV6-3 and J usage is TRBJ1-1; possibly TRBD1 for D (5 bases). CDR1 and CDR2 from the germline V gene are MNHEY and SVGEGT. The V and J ends lost 2 bases and 1 base respectively, with 11 bases between them. The CDR3 runs to 15 residues. DNA for the CDR3: TGTGCCAGCAGTTACCGCATAGGGGCGAACACTGAAGCTTTCTTT. It specifies CASSYRIGANTEAFF.

Points on this clonotype: One end of the junction is discordant with germline, which a read error may explain. This chain's CDR3 is CASSLGGTQPQHF. The CDR3 bases are TGTGCCAGCAGCTTAGGAGGGACCCAGCCCCAGCATTTT. The chain combines TRBV12-3 or TRBV12-4 with TRBJ1-5; D is possibly TRBD1 (5 bases). CDR3 length: 13 amino acids.

At least ten counts were recorded for this clonotype. This chain links TRBV7-2 with TRBJ2-7; the match to TRBD2 covers 7 bases. The CDR3 runs 15 residues. Looked up from germline, CDR1 is SGHTA and CDR2 is FQGNSA. The V gene end was trimmed by 7 bases and the J gene end by 0 bases; junction bases not matched to a gene: 9. As DNA, the CDR3 is TGTGCCAGCAAACCTAGCGGCACAAGCTCCTACGAGCAGTACTTC. Its translation is CASKPSGTSSYEQYF.

As concerns this clonotype: A much more abundant neighbour one base away suggests this may be a read error. This chain connects TRBV29-1 to TRBJ2-7, with 7 positions matching TRBD1. V lost 5 bases to trimming and J lost 0 bases; unmatched junction nucleotides: 4. The CDR3 length is 13 residues. Germline CDR1 is SQVTM and CDR2 is ANQGSEA. The CDR3 nucleotides read TGCAGCGTTCGGACAGGAACCTCCTACGAGCAGTACGTC. It codes for CSVRTGTSYEQYV.

This clonotype was found once. This sequence joins TRBV11-3 and TRBJ2-3; 8 bases fit TRBD1. The CDR3 totals 14 residues. V trimming: 5 bases; J trimming: 4 bases; junction bases outside the gene matches: 5. Looked up from germline, CDR1 is SGHNT and CDR2 is YENEEA. The CDR3 reads CASSPWTGSDTQYF. CDR3 nucleotides: TGTGCCAGCAGCCCTTGGACAGGGTCAGATACGCAGTATTTT.

In its sample, this clonotype was seen many times. The V and J genes are TRBV28 and TRBJ1-5; no clear D gene. CDR3 length: 15 amino acids. From germline, CDR1 is MDHEN and CDR2 SYDVKM. V was trimmed by 1 base and J by 7 bases, leaving 14 bases between them. CDR3 in DNA: TGTGCCAGCAGTTTATCCAGGCGTCTGACCCAGCCCCAGCATTTT. It encodes CASSLSRRLTQPQHF. Together with reference TRBV28 and TRBJ1-5, the CDR3 gives the full variable domain: DVKVTQSSRYLVKRTGEKVFLECVQDMDHENMFWYRQDPGLGLRLIYFSYDVKMKEKGDIPEGYSVSREKKERFSLILESASTNQTSMYLCASSLSRRLTQPQHFGDGTRLSIL.

At least ten counts were recorded for this clonotype. V is TRBV28 and J is TRBJ1-5; the D is unclear. The V gene lost 3 bases and the J gene lost 3 bases, with 6 bases spanning the gap. The V gene's germline CDR1 is MDHEN and CDR2 SYDVKM. CDR3 length equals 13 residues. The chain's CDR3 is CASSLDLNQPQHF. CDR3 DNA: TGTGCCAGCAGTTTGGACCTCAATCAGCCCCAGCATTTT.

This chain joins TRBV7-2 and TRBJ1-6; TRBD1 agrees at 7 bases. The CDR3 is 15 residues long. CDR1 SGHTA and CDR2 FQGNSA come from the germline V gene. Trimming at V came to 1 base and at J to 7 bases, leaving 4 bases not matched to a gene. The CDR3 is CASSLGGTENSPLHF. The CDR3 DNA reads as TGTGCCAGCAGCTTAGGGGGGACAGAGAATTCACCCCTCCACTTT.